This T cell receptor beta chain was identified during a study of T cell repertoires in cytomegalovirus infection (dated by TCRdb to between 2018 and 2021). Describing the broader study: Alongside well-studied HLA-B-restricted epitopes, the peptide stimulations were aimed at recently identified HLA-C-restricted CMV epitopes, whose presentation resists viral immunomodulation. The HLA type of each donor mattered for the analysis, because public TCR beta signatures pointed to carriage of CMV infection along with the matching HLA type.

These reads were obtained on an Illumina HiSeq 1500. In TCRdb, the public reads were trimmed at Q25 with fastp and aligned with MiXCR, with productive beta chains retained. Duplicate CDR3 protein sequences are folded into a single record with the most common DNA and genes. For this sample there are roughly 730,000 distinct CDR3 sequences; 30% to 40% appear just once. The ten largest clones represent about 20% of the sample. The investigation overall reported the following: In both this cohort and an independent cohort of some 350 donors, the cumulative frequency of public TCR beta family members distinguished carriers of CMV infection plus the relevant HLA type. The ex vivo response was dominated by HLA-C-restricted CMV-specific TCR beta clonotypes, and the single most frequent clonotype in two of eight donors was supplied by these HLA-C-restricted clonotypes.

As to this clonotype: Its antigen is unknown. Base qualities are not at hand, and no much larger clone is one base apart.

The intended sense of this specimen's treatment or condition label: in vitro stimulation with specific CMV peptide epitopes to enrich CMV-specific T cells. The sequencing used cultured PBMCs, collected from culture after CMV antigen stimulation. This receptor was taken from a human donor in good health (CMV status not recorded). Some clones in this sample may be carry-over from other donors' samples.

The DNA sequence is as follows: TGTGCCAGCAGGCCTACTAGCGGGTACGAGCAGTACTTC. Its protein reads: CASRPTSGYEQYF. The rearrangement joined TRBV6-5 to TRBJ2-7, with 9 junctional bases fitting TRBD2. Its CDR3 holds 13 amino acids, cysteine through phenylalanine. This entry keeps only the CDR3 DNA: 39 bases, framed from base 1. The germline V and J ends show losses of 6 bases and 4 bases respectively, and no gene match explains 4 bases of the junction. The germline V gene sets CDR1 to MNHEY and CDR2 to SVGAGI.